The 13 T cell receptor beta chains listed next were all sequenced from one sample in a study of shared clonotypes between healthy human individuals. Profiled with immunoSEQ multiplex PCR; TCRdb holds only in-frame clones, not every one. The sample includes some 2 million clones, over 85% of them seen just once. The sequencing sample was made of naive CD4+ T cells sorted from blood. Regarding subset: CD45RA+ positively selected. Source of these receptors: a man aged 18 to 30 in good health.

V gene TRBV30 combines with J gene TRBJ1-1; D gene uncertain. Germline V CDR1 and CDR2: GTSNPN, SVGIG (reference sequence). V was shortened by 0 bases and J by 1 base, with 12 bases between the two germline ends. The CDR3 runs 15 residues. CDR3 nucleotides: TGTGCCTGGAGTGTACGGCGGGGTACGAACACTGAAGCTTTCTTT. It translates to CAWSVRRGTNTEAFF.

V and J are TRBV5-1 and TRBJ1-2; TRBD1 might be the D (5 bases). Germline V gene sequence: CDR1 SGHRS, CDR2 YFSETQ. The CDR3 runs 13 residues. V dropped 0 bases and J dropped 7 bases, with 10 bases sitting between them. The CDR3 protein is CASSLVGEVGYTF. The CDR3 DNA is TGCGCCAGCAGCTTGGTAGGGGAGGTTGGCTACACCTTC.

This clone was detected only once. This chain joins TRBV7-9 and TRBJ2-1; 15 positions agree with TRBD2. The V gene end was trimmed by 5 bases and the J gene end by 6 bases; junction bases not matched to a gene: 14. The CDR3 loop spans 19 amino acids. The germline CDR1 and CDR2 sequences are SEHNR and FQNEAQ (reference sequence). CDR3 loop: CASSLDRTSGRARGNEQFF. The CDR3 DNA sequence: TGTGCCAGCAGCCTCGACCGGACTAGCGGGAGGGCCCGGGGCAATGAGCAGTTCTTC. The full variable domain, in which reference TRBV7-9 and TRBJ2-1 provide the parts outside the CDR3, is DTGVSQNPRHKITKRGQNVTFRCDPISEHNRLYWYRQTLGQGPEFLTYFQNEAQLEKSRLLSDRFSAERPKGSFSTLEIQRTEQGDSAMYLCASSLDRTSGRARGNEQFFGPGTRLTVL.

CDR3 DNA: TGTGCCAGTAGTAACCGATATGAACGGGAGCTGTTTTTT. This translates into CASSNRYERELFF. The chain couples TRBV19 to TRBJ2-2, with D hard to call. CDR1 is LNHDA and CDR2 is SQIVND in the germline V gene (reference sequence). The V and J ends lost 4 bases and 9 bases respectively, with 12 bases between them. This CDR3 region has 13 residues. Using reference TRBV19 and TRBJ2-2 for the parts outside the CDR3, the full variable domain is DGGITQSPKYLFRKEGQNVTLSCEQNLNHDAMYWYRQDPGQGLRLIYYSQIVNDFQKGDIAEGYSVSREKKESFPLTVTSAQKNPTAFYLCASSNRYERELFFGEGSRLTVL.

The chain recombines TRBV6-5 with TRBJ1-6, with 7 nucleotides matching TRBD1. CDR3 length: 13 amino acids. The V segment lost 7 bases and the J segment 10 bases; nucleotides outside the gene matches: 7. Germline V gene lookup returns CDR1 MNHEY and CDR2 SVGAGI. Written as DNA, the CDR3 is TGTGCCAGCACCATCCAGGGGGGATCACCCCTCCACTTT. This codes for CASTIQGGSPLHF.

The chain recombines TRBV6-4 with TRBJ2-2; TRBD1 agrees at 7 bases. This CDR3 is 15 amino acids long. V was clipped by 6 bases and J by 4 bases; unmatched bases: 8. Germline assignment: CDR1 MRHNA and CDR2 SNTAGT. Written as DNA, the CDR3 is TGTGCCAGCAGGGGGACAGCGTTGGGCACCGGGGAGCTGTTTTTT. This sequence encodes CASRGTALGTGELFF.

The rearrangement joins TRBV27 to TRBJ2-7; 11 bases match TRBD2. Germline CDR1 and CDR2: MNHEY and SMNVEV (reference sequence). The CDR3 spans 17 residues. Trimming at V came to 7 bases and at J to 2 bases, leaving 13 bases not matched to a gene. The CDR3 protein is CASKGLAEPGVTYEQYF. CDR3 nucleotide sequence: TGTGCCAGCAAGGGACTAGCGGAACCTGGGGTTACCTACGAGCAGTACTTC.

This clone has just one count. The chain combines TRBV9 with TRBJ1-1, with D unresolved. Looked up from germline, CDR1 is SGDLS and CDR2 is YYNGEE. The V gene lost 4 bases and the J gene lost 0 bases, with 13 bases spanning the gap. The CDR3 contains 15 residues. CDR3 region: CASSPQRSLNTEAFF. The CDR3, as DNA: TGTGCCAGCAGCCCTCAAAGGAGCCTGAACACTGAAGCTTTCTTT.

The V call is TRBV10-1, the J call TRBJ1-5; 8 bases line up with TRBD1. The CDR3 runs to 18 residues. In germline, CDR1 is WNHNN, CDR2 SYGVQD (reference sequence). Trimming took 2 bases from V and 0 from J; bases not matched to a gene: 9. The CDR3 protein is CASSEPVTGENSNQPQHF. The CDR3 DNA follows: TGCGCCAGCAGTGAGCCGGTGACAGGGGAGAATAGCAATCAGCCCCAGCATTTT.

The chain combines TRBV7-9 with TRBJ1-2; D is undetermined. The ends were cut back, 7 bases at V and 5 bases at J, with 11 bases in the middle. Germline CDR1 is SEHNR and CDR2 is FQNEAQ (reference sequence). The length of the CDR3 is 12 residues. CDR3 nucleotides: TGTGCCAGCACCACGGGCCTTTATGGCTACACCTTC. Protein product: CASTTGLYGYTF. Complete variable domain (other parts from reference TRBV7-9 and TRBJ1-2): DTGVSQNPRHKITKRGQNVTFRCDPISEHNRLYWYRQTLGQGPEFLTYFQNEAQLEKSRLLSDRFSAERPKGSFSTLEIQRTEQGDSAMYLCASTTGLYGYTFGSGTRLTVV.

The chain carries TRBV28 and TRBJ2-1; D remains unclear. CDR1 and CDR2 from the germline V gene are MDHEN and SYDVKM. Trimming took 11 bases from V and 6 from J, leaving 26 bases between them. This CDR3 has 16 amino acids. The CDR3 coding sequence is TGTGCCGGCTTCGAGGTGCGTTTTCCACCAACCAATGAGCAGTTCTTC. Translated, it gives CAGFEVRFPPTNEQFF.

The rearrangement joins TRBV11-2 to TRBJ2-7; possible D gene TRBD2, 6 bases. Germline loops: CDR1 SGHAT, CDR2 FQNNGV. The CDR3 totals 17 residues. Trimming shortened V by 1 base and J by 2 bases, and 18 bases separated the two germline ends. CDR3 nucleotides: TGTGCCAGCAGCTTAGTCCGTCGGGAGCTTTCAACCTACGAGCAGTACTTC. Translation: CASSLVRRELSTYEQYF.

The chain has TRBV18 and TRBJ1-2; D remains unclear. V was pared by 6 bases and J by 0 bases, with 11 bases between. Germline V gene data show CDR1 as KGHSH and CDR2 as LQKENI. This CDR3 spans 14 amino acids. The CDR3 DNA reads as TGTGCCAGCTCCCCCGGGCCTTCTAACTATGGCTACACCTTC. Translated: CASSPGPSNYGYTF.